The source of this TCR beta chain is a study of T cell responses to AZD1222 COVID-19 vaccine. Study context: Second-dose intervals near 4 or 12 weeks were combined. Study-wide results and caveats: There were repertoire samples only from the period after the peak T cell response. Seropositive AZD1222 recipients at baseline numbered only five or six. Clonal diversity may have been underestimated, and the donors were mostly white British, with more females than males.

As to this clone: The target antigen is unknown.

Clones were read by immunoSEQ multiplex PCR, and TCRdb kept only the in-frame ones, dropping some. This sample yields 140,000 to 150,000 clones, of which approximately 94% are seen a single time; about 1.9% belongs to the top ten. The source material was peripheral blood, sampled on day 0 of AZD1222 vaccination. This clonotype originated in an adult in good health.

CDR3 sequence: CASSQGWGAAGFQETQYF. The CDR3, as DNA: TGTGCCAGCAGCCAAGGGTGGGGTGCGGCGGGGTTCCAAGAGACCCAGTACTTC. This chain uses TRBV14 with TRBJ2-5, with D maybe TRBD2 (6 bases). The CDR3 is 18 amino acids. Between the trimmed V and J ends, which lost 1 base and 1 base, there was a span of 19 bases. Germline CDR1 and CDR2: SGHDN and FVKESK. The entire variable domain, with the rest obtained from reference TRBV14 and TRBJ2-5, is as follows: EAGVTQFPSHSVIEKGQTVTLRCDPISGHDNLYWYRRVMGKEIKFLLHFVKESKQDESGMPNNRFLAERTGGTYSTLKVQPAELEDSGVYFCASSQGWGAAGFQETQYFGPGTRLLVL.